A selection of T cell receptor beta chains follows, all from one sample in a study of technical replicates of blood from a few donors. Some clones are missing from TCRdb's copy, which holds only in-frame ones; the method was immunoSEQ multiplex PCR. The sample contains more than 90,000 clones, almost 97% of which appear only once. Source material: T cells isolated from PBMCs. The source is a human donor in good health. Each CDR3 is given with its conserved first and last residue. Each record gives: D gene, CDR3 length, J gene, V gene, clone size, CDR3 protein, CDR3 DNA. The D gene is left open where the match is weak. Size is omitted from some rows. Given values are once, few, many or a class for expanded clones.

D gene: .
CDR3 length: 11
J gene: TRBJ2-7
V gene: TRBV27
clone size: .
CDR3 protein: CASRKSFKQYF
CDR3 DNA: TGTGCCAGCAGAAAAAGCTTCAAGCAGTACTTC

D gene: .
CDR3 length: 13
J gene: TRBJ1-1
V gene: TRBV6-5
clone size: .
CDR3 protein: CASSYEVATEAFF
CDR3 DNA: TGTGCCAGCAGTTACGAGGTTGCCACTGAAGCTTTCTTT

D gene: TRBD1
CDR3 length: 14
J gene: TRBJ2-5
V gene: TRBV11-3
clone size: .
CDR3 protein: CASSFGTGQETQYF
CDR3 DNA: TGTGCCAGCAGCTTCGGGACAGGGCAAGAGACCCAGTACTTC

D gene: .
CDR3 length: 12
J gene: TRBJ2-1
V gene: TRBV11-2
clone size: .
CDR3 protein: CASSSPGHEQFF
CDR3 DNA: TGTGCCAGCAGCAGCCCTGGGCATGAGCAGTTCTTC

D gene: .
CDR3 length: 11
J gene: TRBJ2-7
V gene: TRBV30
clone size: .
CDR3 protein: CAWTRSYEQYF
CDR3 DNA: TGTGCCTGGACCAGATCGTACGAGCAGTACTTC

D gene: TRBD2
CDR3 length: 17
J gene: TRBJ2-3
V gene: TRBV7-2
clone size: .
CDR3 protein: CASTSRDPLAGPDTQYF
CDR3 DNA: TGTGCCAGCACCTCACGCGACCCTCTAGCGGGGCCAGATACGCAGTATTTT

D gene: TRBD1
CDR3 length: 16
J gene: TRBJ1-3
V gene: TRBV4-1
clone size: .
CDR3 protein: CASSQAQGAGGNTIYF
CDR3 DNA: TGCGCCAGCAGCCAAGCCCAGGGGGCAGGTGGAAACACCATATATTTT

D gene: TRBD1
CDR3 length: 15
J gene: TRBJ2-1
V gene: TRBV11-2
clone size: .
CDR3 protein: CASSLRDRVRDEQFF
CDR3 DNA: TGTGCCAGCAGCTTACGGGACAGGGTACGCGATGAGCAGTTCTTC

D gene: .
CDR3 length: 13
J gene: TRBJ2-3
V gene: TRBV18
clone size: .
CDR3 protein: CASSPQDGNTQYF
CDR3 DNA: TGTGCCAGCTCACCCCAGGATGGAAATACGCAGTATTTT

D gene: .
CDR3 length: 15
J gene: TRBJ2-5
V gene: TRBV29-1
clone size: .
CDR3 protein: CSVFDRFDLQETQYF
CDR3 DNA: TGCAGCGTTTTCGACAGGTTTGATCTCCAAGAGACCCAGTACTTC

D gene: TRBD1
CDR3 length: 16
J gene: TRBJ2-1
V gene: TRBV5-1
clone size: .
CDR3 protein: CASSPLGTGGFNEQFF
CDR3 DNA: TGCGCCAGCAGCCCGCTCGGGACAGGGGGCTTCAATGAGCAGTTCTTC

D gene: .
CDR3 length: 15
J gene: TRBJ1-1
V gene: TRBV5-1
clone size: few
CDR3 protein: CASSGSTDMNTEAFF
CDR3 DNA: TGCGCCAGCAGCGGGTCGACGGACATGAACACTGAAGCTTTCTTT

D gene: .
CDR3 length: 15
J gene: TRBJ1-1
V gene: TRBV19
clone size: .
CDR3 protein: CASSIMLWSGTEAFF
CDR3 DNA: TGTGCCAGTAGTATAATGCTCTGGTCAGGAACTGAAGCTTTCTTT

D gene: TRBD2
CDR3 length: 17
J gene: TRBJ2-5
V gene: TRBV5-1
clone size: once
CDR3 protein: CASSLKGASGREETQYF
CDR3 DNA: TGCGCCAGCAGCTTGAAGGGGGCTAGCGGGAGGGAAGAGACCCAGTACTTC

D gene: .
CDR3 length: 13
J gene: TRBJ1-1
V gene: TRBV7-6
clone size: .
CDR3 protein: CASSFAGNTEAFF
CDR3 DNA: TGTGCCAGCAGCTTCGCCGGGAACACTGAAGCTTTCTTT

D gene: TRBD1
CDR3 length: 15
J gene: TRBJ2-2
V gene: TRBV19
clone size: .
CDR3 protein: CASVDRNKDTGELFF
CDR3 DNA: TGTGCCAGTGTGGACAGGAATAAAGACACCGGGGAGCTGTTTTTT

D gene: .
CDR3 length: 13
J gene: TRBJ1-2
V gene: TRBV28
clone size: once
CDR3 protein: CASRYTGNYGYTF
CDR3 DNA: TGTGCCAGCAGATATACAGGGAACTATGGCTACACCTTC

D gene: .
CDR3 length: 13
J gene: TRBJ2-7
V gene: TRBV7-9
clone size: .
CDR3 protein: CASRAQGTYEQYF
CDR3 DNA: TGTGCCAGCAGGGCCCAGGGGACCTACGAGCAGTACTTC

D gene: TRBD1
CDR3 length: 14
J gene: TRBJ1-2
V gene: TRBV7-9
clone size: .
CDR3 protein: CASSHRRDRGGYTF
CDR3 DNA: TGTGCCAGCAGCCACCGAAGGGACAGGGGTGGCTACACCTTC

D gene: .
CDR3 length: 15
J gene: TRBJ2-7
V gene: TRBV12-1
clone size: .
CDR3 protein: CASSESGPITYEQYF
CDR3 DNA: TGTGCCAGCAGCGAGAGCGGGCCAATTACCTACGAGCAGTACTTC

D gene: .
CDR3 length: 14
J gene: TRBJ2-7
V gene: TRBV27
clone size: .
CDR3 protein: CASSLFTPGYEQYF
CDR3 DNA: TGTGCCAGCAGTTTGTTCACCCCCGGCTACGAGCAGTACTTC

D gene: .
CDR3 length: 11
J gene: TRBJ2-7
V gene: TRBV13
clone size: .
CDR3 protein: CASSSSLEQYF
CDR3 DNA: TGTGCCAGCAGCTCGTCTCTGGAGCAGTACTTC